The 10 T cell receptor beta chains given below trace back to one sample, sequenced in a study of T cells in Graves' hyperthyroidism and ophthalmopathy. Amplification yielded TCR beta CDR3 regions, with RNA transcripts as the source. TCR CDR3 regions were first amplified by RT-PCR with HTBI primers. TCRdb independently ran MiXCR on the multiplex PCR reads; one entry per CDR3 protein. Found here are 200,000 to 250,000 distinct CDR3 sequences, less than 20% of them singletons; the top ten hold under 35%. The sample comprised blood. The origin of the receptors is a woman aged 18-29 years with Graves' ophthalmopathy.

This clonotype was seen ten or more times. This chain connects TRBV3-1 to TRBJ1-2, with 10 positions matching TRBD1. Looked up from germline, CDR1 is LGHDT and CDR2 is YNNKEL (reference sequence). Trimming removed 3 bases from V and 7 bases from J; junction bases left unmatched: 2. The CDR3 length is 13 residues. CDR3 residues: CASSHGQGVGYTF. CDR3 sequence (DNA): TGTGCCAGCAGCCATGGACAGGGGGTTGGCTACACCTTC.

This clonotype was found many times. This chain uses TRBV28 with TRBJ2-6; D remains unclear. This CDR3 is built from 15 residues. V was shortened by 4 bases and J by 4 bases, with 11 bases between the two germline ends. The germline CDR1 and CDR2 sequences are MDHEN and SYDVKM. Written as DNA, the CDR3 is TGTGCCAGCAGTTCACCGCCGTCGGGGGCCAACGTCCTGACTTTC. Its protein product is CASSSPPSGANVLTF.

This clonotype was observed many times. The rearrangement uses TRBV18 and TRBJ2-7; 7 bases line up with TRBD1. Trimming cost V 5 bases and J 5 bases; bases outside gene matches: 3. This CDR3 is built from 12 residues. CDR1 is KGHSH and CDR2 is LQKENI in the germline V gene. The CDR3 DNA follows: TGTGCCAGCTCAATCACAGGGGACGAGCAGTACTTC. It is translated as CASSITGDEQYF.

This clonotype was counted ten times or more. The chain joins TRBV27 to TRBJ2-3; TRBD2 matches 7 bases. Germline-derived CDR1 and CDR2 are MNHEY and SMNVEV (reference sequence). Trimming at V came to 3 bases and at J to 1 base, leaving 7 bases not matched to a gene. The CDR3 length is 16 residues. This CDR3 is CASSLGGIWGTDTQYF. CDR3 coding DNA: TGTGCCAGCAGTTTGGGGGGGATATGGGGCACAGATACGCAGTATTTT.

This clonotype was seen repeatedly, ten times or more. The chain links TRBV28 to TRBJ2-4; the D gene could be TRBD1 or TRBD2 (7 bases each). The germline V gene encodes CDR1 MDHEN and CDR2 SYDVKM. Deletions cut 6 bases from V and 8 bases from J, with 23 bases between. The CDR3 totals 16 residues. This CDR3 reads CASSQAGTAPWDIQYF. The DNA of the CDR3 is TGTGCCAGCAGCCAAGCGGGGACAGCCCCATGGGACATTCAGTACTTC.

This clonotype was recorded many times. The rearrangement joins TRBV15 to TRBJ2-3; TRBD2 aligns across 10 bases. Germline V CDR1 and CDR2: LNHNV, YYDKDF (reference sequence). The V gene end was trimmed by 0 bases and the J gene end by 6 bases; junction bases not matched to a gene: 9. The CDR3 is 17 amino acids. CDR3 coding DNA: TGTGCCACCAGCAGAGATCGAAGCGGGAGGGTTGGCGATACGCAGTATTTT. It yields the protein CATSRDRSGRVGDTQYF.

CDR3 in amino acids: CASSQDRRGRAYWSEQFF. The CDR3 DNA sequence: TGTGCCAGCAGCCAAGATAGAAGGGGGAGGGCCTATTGGAGTGAGCAGTTCTTC. V and J are TRBV3-2 and TRBJ2-1; no check of the table's D call, TRBD2, against the DNA was made. TRBV3-2 is deemed a pseudogene. The CDR3 covers 18 residues.

The rearrangement joins TRBV3-1 to TRBJ2-3; 9 nucleotides line up with TRBD2. Germline loops: CDR1 LGHDT, CDR2 YNNKEL (reference sequence). The V and J ends lost 4 bases and 6 bases, in that order; junction bases with no gene match: 2. The CDR3 sequence is 13 residues long. The CDR3 DNA reads as TGTGCCAGCAGCCCAACTAGCGGGGATACGCAGTATTTT. As protein: CASSPTSGDTQYF.

This clonotype was found a few times. The genes are TRBV29-1 and TRBJ2-7; 14 bases agree with TRBD2. This CDR3 region has 16 residues. The germline V gene encodes CDR1 SQVTM and CDR2 ANQGSEA. V gave up 6 bases and J gave up 6 bases; unmatched junction bases: 13. This CDR3 reads CSVSYPGTSGSREQYF. The CDR3 nucleotides read TGCAGCGTCTCCTACCCCGGGACTAGCGGGAGTCGCGAGCAGTACTTC.

This clonotype appeared many times. This chain joins TRBV25-1 and TRBJ1-2; 8 positions agree with TRBD1. CDR1 and CDR2 (germline): MGHDK, SYGVNS. Trimming at V came to 7 bases and at J to 4 bases, leaving 11 bases not matched to a gene. The CDR3 runs 15 residues. The CDR3 spells CASNGRTGLFYGYTF. The CDR3 nucleotides read TGTGCCAGCAACGGGCGGACAGGGCTTTTCTATGGCTACACCTTC.